This TCR beta chain was captured by sequencing in a study of shared clonotypes between healthy human individuals (dated by TCRdb to 2018 to 2020). At the level of the whole study: Three men and a couple of women, aged 18 to 49 years, made up the cohort. To increase sequencing depth and limit assay-specific biases, different laboratories used diverse techniques to prepare libraries and sequence TCR repertoires. To estimate repertoire size and how much clonotypes are shared between individuals, the study performed deep sequencing of blood TCR repertoires from a few healthy adults. Between about 0.94 and 8.9 billion PBMCs per donor were obtained by leukapheresis. Per donor, three plates each were used for CD4 naive and CD4 memory, two for CD8 naive, and one for CD8 memory.

Using the deep immunoSEQ assay, TCR CDR3 regions were amplified from genomic DNA by multiplex PCR. Extracted genomic DNA from each cell subset was distributed evenly across all wells of several immunoSEQ 96-well plates, and each plate was treated as a replicate. For sorted subsets, each replicate PCR was loaded with 150 to 250 ng genomic DNA, equivalent to about 30,000 T cell genomes. Purified libraries were measured with a Qubit 3.0 fluorometer, size-checked on a Bioanalyzer 2100, and measured again with the KAPA Library Quantification kit. Each immunoSEQ 96-well plate was sequenced on its own single-read 150-cycle Illumina NextSeq 550 flow cell. In the original analysis: Because only junctional sequences without quality scores were contained in the immunoSEQ output, filtering matching that applied to full-length reads could not be performed. Sequences were annotated with PyIR, a Python wrapper for IgBLAST v1.9, and V/J genes and CDR3 were assigned using IMGT germline references. Reads with weak V/J assignments (E-value above 1e-6), missing CDR3, stop codons, out-of-frame junctions, or ambiguous translated residues were removed. A V3J clonotype was defined by an identical inferred V gene, J gene, and CDR3 amino acid sequence. To compute the percentage overlap between repertoires, the number of shared unique clonotypes was divided by the size of the smaller repertoire. Repertoire richness was assessed with RTK rarefaction, the Chao1 estimator, and Recon v2.1 estimates of unobserved clonotypes. For all TCRbeta clonotypes obtained by the gDNA method from four donors, generation probabilities were computed with OLGA. The clones in this table, taken by TCRdb from immuneACCESS, are in-frame only. Not every clone is retained; where verified, under half of the shortfall comes from an unresolved V gene, and the cause of the rest is unknown. V and J calls plus clone size are reproduced from that table; the DNA served to infer D and trimming. The sample table holds some 1 million clones, of which roughly 80% were seen once. The top ten constitute 1.4% of the sample.

CDR1 and CDR2 are read off the germline V gene as MDHEN and SYDVKM. The junction carries 12 bases between V and J, which are trimmed by 5 bases and 4 bases respectively. The CDR3 covers 13 residues, taking in both the cysteine and the phenylalanine. The sequence is cut down to CDR3 DNA, 39 bases in frame from base 1. The paper as a whole reports these results and caveats: Pairwise subsampling led to the expectation that sequencing depth would affect the degree of clonotype sharing among donors. Because the study included a small number of donors, the genetic and exposure-history diversity represented was limited. Compared with non-shared clonotypes, clonotypes shared by all four sorted-subset donors had higher generation probabilities. Across four donors, approximately 5% of naive CD4, over 3% of naive CD8, 2.3% of memory CD4, and around 0.4% of memory CD8 clonotypes were shared. Incomplete sequencing was indicated by rarefaction of sorted-subset datasets, despite the large sequencing depth. Sampling was restricted to blood, and TCR repertoires in tissue are likely to differ from TCR repertoires in blood. Estimated clonotype richness was generally larger for naive than for memory subsets.

About this clone: Its specific antigen is unknown. Per-base qualities were not stored, and no clone one base away is much larger.

The donors were healthy, HIV-negative adults who had no recently reported acute infections or vaccinations. Only Caucasian adults living in Nashville, Tennessee, USA were represented among the donors. CD4+ T cells were enriched by magnetic negative selection, after which naive cells were positively selected on CD45RA and the negative fraction was taken as the memory subset. Blood was collected by leukapheresis, and PBMCs were isolated by Ficoll-Histopaque density gradient centrifugation and then cryopreserved in liquid nitrogen vapor phase. Analytical flow cytometry was used to check the purity and quantity of each magnetically sorted T cell population. Genomic DNA was isolated from each sorted fraction and quantified by UV absorbance on a Nanodrop 2000c.

The clonotype comes from a man aged 18 to 35 in good health. The chain joins TRBV28 to TRBJ2-7; the best D guess is TRBD1, with 6 bases matching. The specimen was memory CD4+ T cells sorted from blood. Reading the label with the study, this specimen's cell subset or site is: CD45RA-negative fraction. Read as DNA, the sequence is TGTGCCAGCAGTCGAGGACAGCGGTACGAGCAGTACTTC. This yields the protein CASSRGQRYEQYF. This CDR3, with the reference TRBV28 and TRBJ2-7 proteins standing in past its ends, gives the full variable domain DVKVTQSSRYLVKRTGEKVFLECVQDMDHENMFWYRQDPGLGLRLIYFSYDVKMKEKGDIPEGYSVSREKKERFSLILESASTNQTSMYLCASSRGQRYEQYFGPGTRLTVT.